Below, 17 T cell receptor beta chains from the same sample are listed, as sequenced in a study of blood T cells in healthy people across ages (dated by TCRdb to 2013 to 2016). Libraries were constructed by 5' RACE. Sequenced using an Illumina HiSeq 2500. A second PCR of roughly 6 to 11 cycles was run with a J-beta primer mix and a sample-barcoded 5' primer. TCRdb reprocessed the public reads (quality trimming at Q25 with fastp, clone calling with MiXCR) and kept in-frame beta chains. Identical CDR3 protein sequences are pooled into one entry, listed with their most common genes and DNA. Counted in this sample were over a million distinct CDR3 sequences; almost 60% of them appeared once. Together, the top ten hold 6.7% of the sample. The sequenced material came from blood. The receptors shown here come from a man between 18 and 29 years old in good health.

This clonotype showed up just once. A much larger clone differs from this one at a single base, so this may be a read error. V and J are TRBV20-1 and TRBJ2-1; 9 bases match TRBD2. This CDR3 contains 16 residues. Germline V gene sequence: CDR1 DFQATT, CDR2 SNEGSKA (reference sequence). The CDR3 loop reads CSAAALAGSSYSEQFF. The CDR3 DNA is TGCAGTGCCGCCGCCCTAGCGGGAAGCTCCTACAGTGAGCAGTTCTTC.

The chain is built from TRBV10-3 and TRBJ1-1, with 9 bases matching TRBD1. Per the germline V gene, CDR1 is ENHRY and CDR2 is SYGVKD. The CDR3 totals 15 residues. Trimming cost V 6 bases and J 1 base; bases outside gene matches: 6. CDR3 protein: CAIRPPGQGNTEAFF. CDR3 coding DNA: TGTGCCATCAGGCCCCCGGGACAGGGGAACACTGAAGCTTTCTTT.

This chain joins TRBV3-1 and TRBJ1-6, with D possibly being TRBD1 (5 bases). V was pared by 1 base and J by 8 bases, with 15 bases between. This CDR3 has 16 amino acids. Germline V gene lookup returns CDR1 LGHDT and CDR2 YNNKEL (reference sequence). In DNA form, the CDR3 reads TGTGCCAGCAGCCAAGTCCCTGGGGGGATGGATTCACCCCTCCACTTT. Translating gives CASSQVPGGMDSPLHF. Full variable domain (outside the CDR3, taken from reference TRBV3-1 and TRBJ1-6): DTAVSQTPKYLVTQMGNDKSIKCEQNLGHDTMYWYKQDSKKFLKIMFSYNNKELIINETVPNRFSPKSPDKAHLNLHINSLELGDSAVYFCASSQVPGGMDSPLHFGNGTRLTVT.

The CDR3 sequence: CASSQAPRTANYGYTF. The CDR3 DNA is TGCGCCAGCAGCCAAGCCCCCAGGACGGCTAACTATGGCTACACCTTC. The chain couples TRBV4-1 to TRBJ1-2, with no clear D. CDR1 is MGHRA, CDR2 YSYEKL, per germline. The CDR3 totals 16 residues. With 1 base removed from V and 0 bases from J, the gap between germline ends came to 12 bases.

The chain couples TRBV18 to TRBJ2-1; TRBD2 matches 7 bases. Per the germline V gene, CDR1 is KGHSH and CDR2 is LQKENI. The CDR3 has 17 residues. V was pared by 3 bases and J by 6 bases, with 14 bases of the junction left unmatched. CDR3 residues: CASSPSYLAGVGNEQFF. The CDR3 nucleotides read TGTGCCAGCTCACCGTCGTATCTGGCGGGAGTTGGCAATGAGCAGTTCTTC.

The genes are TRBV7-9 and TRBJ1-1; 9 nucleotides match TRBD1. Germline V lookup: CDR1 SEHNR, CDR2 FQNEAQ (reference sequence). The CDR3 spans 16 residues. Unmatched junction bases numbered 11, after V lost 1 base and J lost 8 bases. The CDR3 nucleotides read TGTGCCAGCAGCTTAGGTCTAACAGGGGGCGCGGAAGAAGCTTTCTTT. Protein: CASSLGLTGGAEEAFF. The complete variable domain, with remaining parts taken from reference TRBV7-9 and TRBJ1-1, reads DTGVSQNPRHKITKRGQNVTFRCDPISEHNRLYWYRQTLGQGPEFLTYFQNEAQLEKSRLLSDRFSAERPKGSFSTLEIQRTEQGDSAMYLCASSLGLTGGAEEAFFGQGTRLTVV.

The chain employs TRBV29-1 and TRBJ1-1; 7 positions agree with TRBD1. CDR1 is SQVTM and CDR2 is ANQGSEA in the germline V gene. CDR3 length: 13 amino acids. After removal of 8 bases from V and 6 bases from J, the junction contained 12 bases not matched to a gene. CDR3 nucleotides: TGCAGCCTTAAAACGACAGGGAATGCTGAAGCTTTCTTT. Translation gives CSLKTTGNAEAFF.

CDR3 in DNA: TGCAGTGCTGCCCGGGACACCACCTACGAGCAGTACTTC. It translates to CSAARDTTYEQYF. The chain recombines TRBV20-1 with TRBJ2-7; possible D gene TRBD1, 6 bases. The CDR3 is 13 residues long. Germline V gives CDR1 DFQATT, CDR2 SNEGSKA (reference sequence). Trimming left V 5 bases short and J 2 bases short, with 13 bases between.

The gene calls are TRBV11-2 and TRBJ2-4; D gene unclear. The V and J ends lost 2 bases and 3 bases respectively, with 11 bases between them. The germline gives CDR1 SGHAT, CDR2 FQNNGV. The CDR3 is 15 amino acids. The CDR3 coding sequence is TGTGCCAGCAGCTTAACGGATATGGGCAAAAACATTCAGTACTTC. Residues: CASSLTDMGKNIQYF.

Only a few counts were recorded for this clonotype. This chain joins TRBV28 and TRBJ1-2, with 8 positions matching TRBD1. The CDR3 runs 13 residues. Trimming removed 8 bases from V and 4 bases from J; junction bases left unmatched: 6. Germline V lookup: CDR1 MDHEN, CDR2 SYDVKM. Written as DNA, the CDR3 is TGTGCCAGCGCCCAGGGGGCCCTCTATGGCTACACCTTC. Protein sequence: CASAQGALYGYTF.

The rearrangement joins TRBV11-2 to TRBJ2-4; D perhaps matches TRBD1 (5 bases). Deletions cut 1 base from V and 9 bases from J, with 22 bases between. Germline CDR1 reads SGHAT; CDR2 reads FQNNGV. The CDR3 extends over 17 amino acids. CDR3 sequence (DNA): TGTGCCAGCAGCTTAGGGGCCAGGGTGCACCTAGGCGGCATTCAGTACTTC. This sequence encodes CASSLGARVHLGGIQYF.

The chain uses TRBV2 and TRBJ1-4; 8 bases are a match to TRBD1. The V and J ends lost 5 bases and 7 bases, in that order; junction bases with no gene match: 6. CDR1 is SNHLY, CDR2 FYNNEI, per germline. The CDR3 has 14 amino acids. For the CDR3, the DNA is TGTGCCAGCAGTTGGGGACAGGAAGGTGAAAAACTGTTTTTT. Translating it yields CASSWGQEGEKLFF.

This clonotype was detected a few times. V usage is TRBV29-1 and J usage is TRBJ2-1, with TRBD2 matching over 12 bases. Germline trimming cut 0 bases from V and 3 bases from J; bases unmatched to any gene: 3. This CDR3 is 16 amino acids long. CDR1 and CDR2 from the germline V gene are SQVTM and ANQGSEA. Here the CDR3 reads CSVEDQTSGSYNEQFF. The CDR3 nucleotides read TGCAGCGTTGAAGATCAGACTAGCGGGAGCTACAATGAGCAGTTCTTC.

The genes are TRBV29-1 and TRBJ1-4; 8 bases are a match to TRBD1. This CDR3 has 13 amino acids. Germline loops: CDR1 SQVTM, CDR2 ANQGSEA. V shed 3 bases, J shed 7 bases, and the junction held 4 bases outside the gene matches. CDR3 DNA: TGCAGCGTTGACCAGGGGGCCGGTGAAAAACTGTTTTTT. It yields the protein CSVDQGAGEKLFF.

V usage is TRBV5-1 and J usage is TRBJ2-7; 10 bases are shared with TRBD1. Germline CDR1 and CDR2: SGHRS and YFSETQ. CDR3 length: 15 residues. V trimming: 5 bases; J trimming: 1 base; junction bases outside the gene matches: 6. CDR3 in DNA: TGCGCCAGCAGAATTAGACAGGGGGCTTCCTACGAGCAGTACTTC. As protein: CASRIRQGASYEQYF.

The chain employs TRBV2 and TRBJ2-5; 7 nucleotides align to TRBD1. The DNA end is more similar to TRBJ2-7, so the J call may be wrong. The germline V gene has CDR1 SNHLY and CDR2 FYNNEI. There are 14 residues in the CDR3. The CDR3 protein is CASSQSTGTYEQYF. The DNA of the CDR3 is TGTGCCAGCAGCCAGTCGACAGGGACCTACGAGCAGTACTTC.

The chain links TRBV29-1 to TRBJ2-7, with unresolved D. The CDR3 loop spans 11 amino acids. CDR1 is SQVTM and CDR2 is ANQGSEA in the germline V gene. Trimming removed 7 bases at V and 3 bases at J, with 10 bases between. The chain's CDR3 is CSAWRNYEQYF. For the CDR3, the DNA is TGCAGCGCATGGAGAAACTACGAGCAGTACTTC.